One T cell receptor (beta chain) is described in this entry. Its antigen remains unidentified. From germline, CDR1 is PRHDT and CDR2 FYEKMQ (reference sequence). Trimming cost V 4 bases and J 7 bases; bases outside gene matches: 5. This CDR3 is built from 15 residues. TCRdb re-derived calls from the reads in MiXCR, one entry per CDR3 protein. Among about 570,000 distinct CDR3 sequences listed, over 35% were seen once. The data are from a study of T cell repertoires in cytomegalovirus infection. Overall study: Shared public TCR beta signatures pointed to both CMV infection and a matching HLA type. General study findings and limits: Predominance within the ex vivo response was attributable to HLA-C-restricted CMV-specific TCR beta clonotypes. The cumulative frequency of public TCR beta families distinguished individuals who carried CMV together with the relevant HLA.

The source material was cultured PBMCs, sampled from culture after CMV antigen stimulation. V gene TRBV13 combines with J gene TRBJ2-1, with 12 bases matching TRBD1. The receptor was isolated from a human donor in good health (CMV status not recorded). Some clones in this sample may be carry-over from other donors' samples. This CDR3 reads CASSSPGQGANEQFF. CDR3 bases: TGTGCCAGCAGCTCGCCGGGACAGGGGGCGAATGAGCAGTTCTTC.